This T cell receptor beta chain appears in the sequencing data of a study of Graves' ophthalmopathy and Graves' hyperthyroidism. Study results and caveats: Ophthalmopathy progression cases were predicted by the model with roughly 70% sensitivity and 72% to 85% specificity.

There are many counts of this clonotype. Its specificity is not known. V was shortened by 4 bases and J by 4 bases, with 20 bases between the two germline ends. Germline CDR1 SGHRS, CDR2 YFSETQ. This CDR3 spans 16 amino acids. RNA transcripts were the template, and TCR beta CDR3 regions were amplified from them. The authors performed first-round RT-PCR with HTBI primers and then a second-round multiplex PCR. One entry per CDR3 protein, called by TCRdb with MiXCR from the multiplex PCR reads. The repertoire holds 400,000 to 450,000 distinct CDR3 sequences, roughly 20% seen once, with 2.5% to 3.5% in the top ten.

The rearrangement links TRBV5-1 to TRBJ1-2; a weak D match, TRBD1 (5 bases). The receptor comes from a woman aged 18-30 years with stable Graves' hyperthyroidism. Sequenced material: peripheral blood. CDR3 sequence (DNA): TGCGCCAGCAGCGGCGGGACGGGGGATAGGGGCTATGGCTACACCTTC. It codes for CASSGGTGDRGYGYTF.